One and the same sample provided the 15 T cell receptor beta chains below, sequenced in a study of patients and donors after allogeneic stem cell transplantation. One entry per CDR3 protein, called by TCRdb with MiXCR from the RT-PCR reads. The table lists tens of thousands of distinct CDR3 sequences, roughly 5.2% of them singletons, with 2.5% to 3% in the top ten. Sequencing was done on a sample of blood, either unsorted or a sorted T cell fraction (not recorded which). These receptors were obtained from a human donor who was either an allogeneic HSCT recipient or a stem cell or donor lymphocyte infusion donor (not recorded which). It is not recorded whose cells these are; they may come from a transplant donor.

The genes are TRBV2 and TRBJ1-2, with D hard to call. The CDR3 has 13 residues. The germline V and J ends were trimmed by 6 bases and 7 bases, with 15 bases remaining between them. CDR1 and CDR2 from the germline V gene are SNHLY and FYNNEI. In nucleotides, the CDR3 is TGTGCCAGCAGCCGAGACACGGGTGGTGGCTACACCTTC. Its protein product is CASSRDTGGGYTF.

This clonotype was recorded many times. The chain joins TRBV7-9 to TRBJ1-2; D is undetermined. The CDR3 contains 14 residues. CDR1 is SEHNR, CDR2 FQNEAQ, per germline (reference sequence). V was pared by 2 bases and J by 2 bases, with 9 bases between. The CDR3 is CASSLPGRNYGYTF. In DNA, the CDR3 is TGTGCCAGCAGCTTACCTGGACGGAACTATGGCTACACCTTC.

In its sample, this clonotype was seen many times. J is TRBJ1-1 and V is TRBV7-9; unclear D gene. Germline values: CDR1 SEHNR, CDR2 FQNEAQ (reference sequence). The CDR3 covers 13 residues. With 5 bases removed from V and 7 bases from J, the gap between germline ends came to 14 bases. For the CDR3, the DNA is TGTGCCAGCAGCCATAACCCCGGCGATGAAGCTTTCTTT. It translates to CASSHNPGDEAFF.

The J gene is TRBJ1-5, the V gene TRBV20-1; 8 bases are shared with TRBD1. CDR3 length: 14 amino acids. The germline gives CDR1 DFQATT, CDR2 SNEGSKA (reference sequence). Trimming at V came to 1 base and at J to 6 bases, leaving 5 bases not matched to a gene. In DNA, the CDR3 is TGCAGTGCTAGAGCCGGACAGGGAGGTCAGCCCCAGCATTTT. This translates into CSARAGQGGQPQHF.

Ten or more counts support this clonotype. The chain uses TRBV20-1 and TRBJ1-2; D is possibly TRBD1 (6 bases). The CDR3 has 15 residues. The germline V gene has CDR1 DFQATT and CDR2 SNEGSKA (reference sequence). Trimming removed 1 base at V and 4 bases at J, with 16 bases between. CDR3 nucleotides: TGCAGTGCTAGAGGCTACAGGGAAGGGGGCTATGGCTACACCTTC. Residues: CSARGYREGGYGYTF.

Of note for this clonotype: An end of the junction does not agree with germline; a read error may underlie this. J is TRBJ2-7 and V is TRBV6-5; 7 nucleotides align to TRBD2. The germline gives CDR1 MNHEY, CDR2 SVGAGI. The CDR3 is 14 amino acids. CDR3 coding DNA: TGTGCCAGCAGTAACTCCGGGAGGAGCTACGAGCAGTACTTC. Its protein is CASSNSGRSYEQYF.

This clonotype was seen ten or more times. The chain links TRBV27 to TRBJ1-1; 7 bases are a match to TRBD1. The CDR3 runs 13 residues. CDR1 and CDR2 from the germline V gene are MNHEY and SMNVEV (reference sequence). V dropped 5 bases and J dropped 7; count of bases not matched to a gene: 7. CDR3: CASSIHRDSEAFF. CDR3 DNA: TGTGCCAGCAGTATTCACCGGGACAGTGAAGCTTTCTTT.

This clonotype has ten or more counts. V gene TRBV20-1 combines with J gene TRBJ1-2; D gene ambiguous. This CDR3 is built from 12 residues. The V and J ends lost 3 bases and 4 bases respectively, with 9 bases between them. The germline V gene encodes CDR1 DFQATT and CDR2 SNEGSKA (reference sequence). CDR3 loop: CSASLPIYGYTF. In nucleotides, the CDR3 is TGCAGTGCTAGCCTCCCCATCTATGGCTACACCTTC.

This clonotype was observed many times. This sequence joins TRBV20-1 and TRBJ2-3; the match to TRBD2 covers 7 bases. The CDR3 is 13 residues long. The J segment lost 0 bases and the V segment lost 5 bases, leaving 2 bases of the junction unmatched. Germline CDR1 is DFQATT and CDR2 is SNEGSKA (reference sequence). In DNA, the CDR3 is TGCAGTGCTCGACTAGCTAGCACAGATACGCAGTATTTT. It is translated as CSARLASTDTQYF.

This clonotype was seen many times. J is TRBJ2-3 and V is TRBV2; weak D call: TRBD2 (6 bases). The CDR3 is 14 amino acids. Germline CDR1 reads SNHLY; CDR2 reads FYNNEI. With 2 bases removed from V and 7 bases from J, the gap between germline ends came to 13 bases. The CDR3 sequence is CASSEPSARHTQYF. The DNA for the CDR3 is TGTGCCAGCAGTGAACCTAGCGCGAGACATACGCAGTATTTT.

The rearrangement joins TRBV6-1 to TRBJ1-3; 7 bases match TRBD1. The CDR3 is 19 residues long. V was pared by 6 bases and J by 5 bases, with 22 bases of the junction left unmatched. Germline-derived CDR1 and CDR2 are MNHNS and SASEGT. The CDR3 DNA reads as TGTGCCAGCAGAGCGGACAGGAGAAGTTTTGGAAATCTTCGAAACACCATATATTTT. This translates into CASRADRRSFGNLRNTIYF.

This clonotype was found many times. The chain joins TRBV20-1 to TRBJ1-1; D unresolved. Between the trimmed V and J ends, which lost 0 bases and 0 bases, there was a span of 8 bases. Germline values: CDR1 DFQATT, CDR2 SNEGSKA (reference sequence). This CDR3 comprises 14 residues. CDR3 region: CSARDRGMNTEAFF. In DNA, the CDR3 is TGCAGTGCTAGAGATCGGGGAATGAACACTGAAGCTTTCTTT.

In this sample, this clonotype turned up a few times. V usage is TRBV20-1 and J usage is TRBJ2-3, with D perhaps given as TRBD1 or TRBD2 (5 bases each). Germline lookup yields CDR1 DFQATT and CDR2 SNEGSKA (reference sequence). The CDR3 is 13 residues long. The V and J ends lost 7 bases and 0 bases respectively, with 11 bases between them. The CDR3 nucleotides read TGCAGTGAAGCGGACAAAAGCACAGATACGCAGTATTTT. Translating it yields CSEADKSTDTQYF.

This clonotype was detected only a few times. The CDR3 spells CAGKGTSHNSPLHF. In DNA, the CDR3 is TGTGCCGGGAAAGGGACCTCTCATAATTCACCCCTCCACTTT. V usage is TRBV6-1 and J usage is TRBJ1-6, with a tentative D call TRBD1 (5 bases). This CDR3 has 14 amino acids. CDR1 and CDR2 (germline): MNHNS, SASEGT. Trimming took off 11 bases at V and 5 bases at J, with 16 bases between the two ends.

This clonotype was observed many times. This rearrangement joins TRBV7-3 to TRBJ2-7, with 8 positions matching TRBD2. CDR1 and CDR2 from the germline V gene are SGHTA and FQGTGA. The length of the CDR3 is 15 residues. V was clipped by 1 base and J by 4 bases; unmatched bases: 6. The CDR3 protein is CASSLSSGVAYEQYF. The CDR3 DNA reads TGTGCCAGCAGCTTAAGTAGCGGGGTCGCTTACGAGCAGTACTTC.